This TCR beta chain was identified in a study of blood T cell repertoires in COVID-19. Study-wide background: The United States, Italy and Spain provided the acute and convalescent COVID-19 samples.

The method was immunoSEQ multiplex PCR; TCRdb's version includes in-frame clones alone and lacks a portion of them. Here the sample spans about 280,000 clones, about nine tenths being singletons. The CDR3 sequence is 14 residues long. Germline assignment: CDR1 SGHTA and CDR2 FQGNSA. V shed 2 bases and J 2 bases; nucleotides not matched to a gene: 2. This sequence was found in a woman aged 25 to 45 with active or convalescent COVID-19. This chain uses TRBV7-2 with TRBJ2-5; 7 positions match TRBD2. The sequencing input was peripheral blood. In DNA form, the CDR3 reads TGTGCCAGCAGCTTACGGCGGGGGCAAGAGACCCAGTACTTC. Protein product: CASSLRRGQETQYF.